The 5 T cell receptor beta chains in this list originate from one sample, sequenced in a study of T cells after yellow fever vaccination. TCRdb itself ran the 5' RACE reads through MiXCR, one entry per CDR3 protein. The table records about 320,000 distinct CDR3 sequences, approximately 4.5% of them present only once. Sequencing used PBMCs, obtained 15 days after the yellow fever booster vaccination. These receptors were collected from a man aged 18 to 30 who received the YFV17D yellow fever vaccine.

This clonotype occurred a few times. The gene calls are TRBV19 and TRBJ2-2, with 7 nucleotides matching TRBD1. This CDR3 has 15 amino acids. V lost 7 bases to trimming and J lost 7 bases; unmatched junction nucleotides: 12. Germline CDR1 and CDR2: LNHDA and SQIVND (reference sequence). As DNA, the CDR3 is TGTGCCAGTAACCCGCACAGGGGCGCGGACGGGGAGCTGTTTTTT. It yields the protein CASNPHRGADGELFF.

This clonotype has at least ten counts. The genes are TRBV29-1 and TRBJ1-6; perhaps TRBD1 as D (5 bases). The CDR3 totals 13 residues. Germline CDR1 SQVTM, CDR2 ANQGSEA. The V gene lost 4 bases and the J gene lost 6 bases, with 10 bases spanning the gap. The CDR3 nucleotides read TGCAGCGTTGCTGAAGGGACTAATTCACCCCTCCACTTT. It codes for CSVAEGTNSPLHF.

This clonotype was recorded at least ten times. This sequence joins TRBV5-6 and TRBJ1-6; D is possibly TRBD1 (5 bases). Germline values: CDR1 SGHDT, CDR2 YYEEEE. Trimming pared 2 bases from V and 13 bases from J, leaving 13 bases between. The length of the CDR3 is 13 residues. The CDR3 coding sequence is TGTGCCAGCAGCTTCAGGGCTGGGGGGCCCCTCCACTTT. Its translation: CASSFRAGGPLHF.

This clonotype was observed at least ten times. The J gene is TRBJ2-7, the V gene TRBV15; D gene unclear. The CDR3 contains 14 residues. The V and J ends lost 1 base and 3 bases respectively, with 10 bases between them. The V gene's germline CDR1 is LNHNV and CDR2 YYDKDF (reference sequence). DNA of the CDR3: TGTGCCACCAGCAGAGTCCTTCTTGGCTACGAGCAGTACTTC. Residues: CATSRVLLGYEQYF.

The chain links TRBV19 to TRBJ1-2; the D is unclear. CDR3 length: 15 residues. The germline V gene has CDR1 LNHDA and CDR2 SQIVND (reference sequence). The V gene lost 2 bases and the J gene lost 4 bases, with 14 bases spanning the gap. CDR3 residues: CASSISPGPPYGYTF. The CDR3 DNA reads TGTGCCAGTAGTATATCGCCAGGACCCCCCTATGGCTACACCTTC.